Given below is one T cell receptor (beta chain) in context. How the authors handled the data: Using reference gene primer amplification, nucleated cell counts were estimated. This table comes from immunoSEQ multiplex PCR, and its TCRdb copy is limited to in-frame clones, with some not included. Clone size and the V and J calls come from that table; the DNA yielded D and trimming. Of roughly 74,000 clones in the sample, around nine tenths are singletons; the top ten hold 2.5% to 3%. Germline assignment: CDR1 SQVTM and CDR2 ANQGSEA. Between the trimmed V and J ends, which lost 6 bases and 2 bases, there was a span of 16 bases. The CDR3 covers 14 residues. The data derive from a study of blood T cell repertoires in COVID-19. The wider study: Italy, Spain and the United States were the sources of the convalescent and acute COVID-19 samples. PBMCs, B-cell-depleted T cells, or T cells provided the cDNA or gDNA that made up the material.

J is TRBJ2-5 and V is TRBV29-1; D may be TRBD1 (6 bases). The specimen sequenced was peripheral blood. This TCR derives from a man aged 70 or older with active or convalescent COVID-19. The CDR3 nucleotides are TGCAGCGTGTCCGGGGCAGGGGTACAAGAGACCCAGTACTTC. Translated: CSVSGAGVQETQYF.